One and the same sample provided the 24 T cell receptor beta chains below, sequenced in a study of blood T cell repertoires in COVID-19. Clones were sequenced by immunoSEQ multiplex PCR, and TCRdb holds only the in-frame ones, with some missing. The repertoire includes 350,000 to 400,000 clones, roughly 90% of them detected once, and more than 0.85% sits in the top ten. The sequenced sample was PBMCs or T cells enriched from blood (not recorded which). The receptors shown here come from a woman in her twenties or thirties with acute COVID-19.

The chain is built from TRBV7-9 and TRBJ1-4; D not resolved. CDR1 and CDR2 from the germline V gene are SEHNR and FQNEAQ (reference sequence). The V and J ends lost 3 bases and 5 bases respectively, with 7 bases between them. This CDR3 is 13 amino acids long. CDR3 protein: CASSLRVNEKLFF. CDR3 sequence (DNA): TGTGCCAGCAGCTTGAGGGTAAATGAAAAACTGTTTTTT.

The V call is TRBV4-2, the J call TRBJ1-5; D gene ambiguous. Trimming removed 0 bases at V and 4 bases at J, with 10 bases between. The CDR3 runs 15 residues. Germline values: CDR1 LGHNA, CDR2 YNFKEQ. CDR3 sequence (DNA): TGTGCCAGCAGCCAAGAAGGGAGGGCAAATCAGCCCCAGCATTTT. This translates into CASSQEGRANQPQHF.

The gene calls are TRBV5-1 and TRBJ2-3; 13 bases are shared with TRBD2. Trimming took 4 bases from V and 2 from J; bases not matched to a gene: 4. The CDR3 runs to 16 residues. Germline V gene sequence: CDR1 SGHRS, CDR2 YFSETQ. In DNA form, the CDR3 reads TGCGCCAGCAGCGCGGGACTAGCGGGGATCACAGATACGCAGTATTTT. Its translation: CASSAGLAGITDTQYF.

This clone was recorded only once. The rearrangement links TRBV9 to TRBJ1-1; 12 positions match TRBD1. Germline CDR1 SGDLS, CDR2 YYNGEE. The CDR3 loop spans 15 amino acids. V shed 4 bases and J 6 bases; nucleotides not matched to a gene: 7. The DNA for the CDR3 is TGTGCCAGCAGCCCCTCGGGACAGGGGGCGGCTGAAGCTTTCTTT. It encodes CASSPSGQGAAEAFF. Full variable domain (remainder filled in from reference TRBV9 and TRBJ1-1): DSGVTQTPKHLITATGQRVTLRCSPRSGDLSVYWYQQSLDQGLQFLIQYYNGEERAKGNILERFSAQQFPDLHSELNLSSLELGDSALYFCASSPSGQGAAEAFFGQGTRLTVV.

The CDR3 sequence: CASKPDRGNNQPQHF. CDR3 nucleotides: TGCGCCAGCAAACCAGACAGGGGGAACAATCAGCCCCAGCATTTT. V gene TRBV10-2 combines with J gene TRBJ1-5, with TRBD1 matching over 9 bases. Germline V gene data show CDR1 as WSHSY and CDR2 as SAAADI. V gave up 7 bases and J gave up 3 bases; unmatched junction bases: 7. The CDR3 runs 15 residues.

V gene TRBV12-3 or TRBV12-4 combines with J gene TRBJ2-3; D gene unclear. Trimming took 4 bases from V and 5 from J, leaving 7 bases between them. The CDR3 is 12 amino acids. This CDR3 reads CASSSARDTQYF. Written as DNA, the CDR3 is TGTGCCAGCAGTTCAGCGAGAGATACGCAGTATTTT.

About this clone: This specimen includes other DNA sequences encoding the same CDR3. The rearrangement joins TRBV2 to TRBJ1-1; the D gene is possibly TRBD1 (5 bases). Germline-derived CDR1 and CDR2 are SNHLY and FYNNEI. V was shortened by 11 bases and J by 2 bases, with 12 bases between the two germline ends. The CDR3 consists of 12 residues. The CDR3, as DNA: TGTGCCTCCCGAAGGGGAAACACTGAAGCTTTCTTT. It translates to CASRRGNTEAFF.

Note on this clone: Germline and junction disagree at one end, which may indicate a read error. The CDR3: CASSLVPSTQPQHF. CDR3 DNA sequence: TGTGCCAGCAGCTTAGTACCGAGCACTCAGCCCCAGCATTTT. J is TRBJ1-5 and V is TRBV7-2, with D hard to call. CDR1 is SGHTA and CDR2 is FQGNSA in the germline V gene. The CDR3 contains 14 residues.

This sequence joins TRBV27 and TRBJ2-7, with a weak D call TRBD1 (5 bases). V was cut by 6 bases and J by 3 bases, with 15 bases left in between. CDR1 MNHEY and CDR2 SMNVEV come from the germline V gene (reference sequence). This CDR3 spans 14 amino acids. The CDR3 DNA reads as TGTGCCAGCAGACGCCAGGGTTCTCACTACGAGCAGTACTTC. This gives the protein CASRRQGSHYEQYF.

The chain combines TRBV25-1 with TRBJ1-2; TRBD1 matches at 8 bases. The CDR3 sequence is 13 residues long. Germline V lookup: CDR1 MGHDK, CDR2 SYGVNS. V lost 4 bases, J lost 8 bases, and 6 bases stayed unmatched. CDR3 sequence reads: CASSGRTGWGYTF. CDR3 bases: TGTGCCAGCAGTGGTCGGACAGGGTGGGGCTACACCTTC.

The rearrangement joins TRBV28 to TRBJ1-4; a weak D match, TRBD1 (6 bases). Germline CDR1 is MDHEN and CDR2 is SYDVKM. The CDR3 sequence is 16 residues long. V was pared by 4 bases and J by 1 base, with 13 bases between. As DNA, the CDR3 is TGTGCCAGCAGTTCTCCCGGGGGGCGAACTAATGAAAAACTGTTTTTT. This encodes CASSSPGGRTNEKLFF.

V gene TRBV6-4 combines with J gene TRBJ2-3; 7 nucleotides agree with TRBD2. V lost 4 bases, J lost 3 bases, and 4 bases stayed unmatched. This CDR3 comprises 14 residues. Germline loops: CDR1 MRHNA, CDR2 SNTAGT. The CDR3: CASSVGGGTDTQYF. The CDR3 DNA sequence: TGTGCCAGCAGTGTTGGGGGGGGTACAGATACGCAGTATTTT.

In this sample, this clone turned up a few times. J is TRBJ1-5 and V is TRBV5-8, with D possibly TRBD1 on 5 matching bases. The CDR3 extends over 15 amino acids. Germline V gene data show CDR1 as SGHTS and CDR2 as YDEGEE. Trimming took 6 bases from V and 3 from J, leaving 16 bases between them. The DNA of the CDR3 is TGTGCCAGCAAGTCGGGGGGGTCGTTCAATCAGCCCCAGCATTTT. Protein sequence: CASKSGGSFNQPQHF.

V usage is TRBV4-2 and J usage is TRBJ1-2; 10 nucleotides agree with TRBD1. Germline V CDR1 and CDR2: LGHNA, YNFKEQ. The junction had 2 bases not matched to a gene; V was cut back by 2 bases and J by 8 bases. There are 13 residues in the CDR3. DNA of the CDR3: TGTGCCAGCAGCCAATGGACAGGGGGAGGCTACACCTTC. Translated, it gives CASSQWTGGGYTF.

The chain recombines TRBV7-2 with TRBJ1-2; no firm D call. The CDR3 runs 15 residues. In germline, CDR1 is SGHTA, CDR2 FQGNSA. Trimming stripped 2 bases from V and 0 bases from J, with 10 bases between. CDR3 sequence reads: CASSLRQTSNYGYTF. CDR3 DNA: TGTGCCAGCAGCTTACGGCAGACATCTAACTATGGCTACACCTTC.

V usage is TRBV7-6 and J usage is TRBJ2-3; a weak D match, TRBD2 (6 bases). Trimming shortened V by 3 bases and J by 0 bases, and 10 bases separated the two germline ends. The CDR3 is 15 residues long. Looked up from germline, CDR1 is SGHVS and CDR2 is FNYEAQ. The CDR3 DNA reads TGTGCCAGCAGCTTCCGGGCGGGGAGCACAGATACGCAGTATTTT. Translated: CASSFRAGSTDTQYF.

This rearrangement joins TRBV12-3 or TRBV12-4 to TRBJ2-7; D not resolved. Trimming pared 3 bases from V and 4 bases from J, leaving 7 bases between. The CDR3 length is 12 residues. The CDR3 region is CASSLFGYEQYF. DNA for the CDR3: TGTGCCAGCAGTTTGTTCGGGTACGAGCAGTACTTC.

This chain uses TRBV6-7 with TRBJ1-4; no clear D. TRBV6-7 is an ORF for which the function is uncertain. Trimming pared 2 bases from V and 3 bases from J, leaving 13 bases between. CDR3 size: 16 residues. CDR3 in amino acids: CASSYVLSEPNEKLFF. Written as DNA, the CDR3 is TGTGCCAGCAGTTACGTTTTGAGCGAACCTAATGAAAAACTGTTTTTT.

In DNA form, the CDR3 reads TGTGCCAGCAGCTTAGGACTAGCGGGGACCACAGATACGCAGTATTTT. Its translation is CASSLGLAGTTDTQYF. The gene calls are TRBV7-3 and TRBJ2-3; TRBD2 matches at 12 bases. The CDR3 totals 16 residues. V dropped 2 bases and J dropped 2; count of bases not matched to a gene: 2. Germline values: CDR1 SGHTA, CDR2 FQGTGA. Drawing the rest from reference TRBV7-3 and TRBJ2-3, the complete variable domain is GAGVSQTPSNKVTEKGKYVELRCDPISGHTALYWYRQSLGQGPEFLIYFQGTGAADDSGLPNDRFFAVRPEGSVSTLKIQRTERGDSAVYLCASSLGLAGTTDTQYFGPGTRLTVL.

The rearrangement uses TRBV10-3 and TRBJ2-3; 13 bases align to TRBD2. The CDR3 extends over 19 amino acids. The germline gives CDR1 ENHRY, CDR2 SYGVKD. Losses at the gene ends were 8 bases for V and 0 bases for J; bases not matched to a gene: 14. CDR3 loop: CAIGGRRGLAGASTDTQYF. CDR3 DNA: TGTGCCATCGGAGGCAGGCGAGGACTAGCGGGGGCCAGCACAGATACGCAGTATTTT.

A single count supports this clone. CDR3 nucleotide sequence: TGCGCCAGCAGCCAAGCCCGGGGTGGCAATGAGCAGTTCTTC. It translates to CASSQARGGNEQFF. The chain employs TRBV4-1 and TRBJ2-1; possibly TRBD2 for D (5 bases). Trimming cost V 1 base and J 6 bases, with 10 bases left between them. Germline V lookup: CDR1 MGHRA, CDR2 YSYEKL. The CDR3 covers 14 residues.

This clone was recorded once. The rearrangement links TRBV5-1 to TRBJ1-1; 11 nucleotides align to TRBD1. The germline gives CDR1 SGHRS, CDR2 YFSETQ. This CDR3 spans 17 amino acids. J lost 0 bases, V lost 3 bases, and 7 bases had no gene match. CDR3 residues: CASSSGTGGRMNTEAFF. In DNA, the CDR3 is TGCGCCAGCAGCTCAGGGACAGGGGGGAGAATGAACACTGAAGCTTTCTTT.

The chain has TRBV7-2 and TRBJ1-6; 11 bases align to TRBD1. Germline values: CDR1 SGHTA, CDR2 FQGNSA. The CDR3 runs 15 residues. The trim removed 1 base at V and 9 bases at J, leaving 2 bases unmatched. The CDR3 region has the DNA TGTGCCAGCAGCTTAGGCGGACAGGGGGCTTCACCCCTCCACTTT. It encodes CASSLGGQGASPLHF.

This clone was recorded only once. The rearrangement uses TRBV5-5 and TRBJ1-2, with D possibly matching TRBD1 (6 bases). This CDR3 contains 17 residues. Germline V CDR1 and CDR2: SGHKS, YYEKEE (reference sequence). The V gene lost 0 bases and the J gene lost 4 bases, with 19 bases spanning the gap. CDR3: CASSLAVLGAPSYGYTF. DNA for the CDR3: TGTGCCAGCAGCTTGGCGGTTTTGGGGGCGCCTAGCTATGGCTACACCTTC.